A single sample is the source of the 20 T cell receptor beta chains below, sequenced in a study of blood T cell repertoires in COVID-19. The protocol was immunoSEQ multiplex PCR, while the TCRdb copy is restricted to in-frame clones and leaves out a portion. Of around 45,000 clones in the sample, 60% to 80% were seen once. Sequencing was done on a sample of peripheral blood. The receptor set was obtained from a woman aged 80 or over with acute or convalescent COVID-19.

The genes are TRBV18 and TRBJ1-3; the D gene is possibly TRBD1 (6 bases). Trimming left V 4 bases short and J 4 bases short, with 17 bases between. CDR3 size: 16 residues. Germline CDR1 and CDR2: KGHSH and LQKENI. CDR3 loop: CASSLPTQGRGNTIYF. The CDR3 region has the DNA TGTGCCAGCTCACTACCCACCCAGGGGCGAGGAAACACCATATATTTT.

This sequence joins TRBV5-1 and TRBJ2-5; TRBD2 matches 8 bases. From germline, CDR1 is SGHRS and CDR2 YFSETQ. The CDR3 covers 16 residues. The ends lost 3 bases at V and 5 bases at J; junction bases unmatched: 12. The CDR3 here is CASSSGLATGRETQYF. As DNA, the CDR3 is TGCGCCAGCAGCTCCGGACTAGCCACCGGTCGGGAGACCCAGTACTTC.

The chain carries TRBV11-2 and TRBJ1-1; 7 bases are shared with TRBD1. This CDR3 region has 13 residues. Per the germline V gene, CDR1 is SGHAT and CDR2 is FQNNGV. The V and J ends lost 4 bases and 11 bases, in that order; junction bases with no gene match: 10. This CDR3 reads CASSSYSDREAFF. As DNA, the CDR3 is TGTGCCAGCAGCTCGTACTCCGACAGGGAGGCTTTCTTT.

In regard to this clone: This sample includes further DNA sequences coding for the same CDR3. This sequence joins TRBV11-2 and TRBJ2-3; unclear D gene. From germline, CDR1 is SGHAT and CDR2 FQNNGV. This CDR3 has 14 residues. Trimming pared 5 bases from V and 0 bases from J, leaving 9 bases between. CDR3: CASSQIPSTDTQYF. In DNA form, the CDR3 reads TGTGCCAGCAGCCAGATCCCAAGCACAGATACGCAGTATTTT.

V usage is TRBV7-3 and J usage is TRBJ2-1, with a weak D call TRBD2 (6 bases). CDR3 length: 13 amino acids. Germline V gives CDR1 SGHTA, CDR2 FQGTGA. V shed 6 bases and J shed 8 bases, with 14 bases lying between them. Here the CDR3 DNA reads TGTGCCAGCAGTAGGGACTGGGGAGATGAGCAGTTCTTC. Translating it yields CASSRDWGDEQFF.

This rearrangement joins TRBV7-2 to TRBJ2-3; 7 nucleotides agree with TRBD2. The trim removed 1 base at V and 0 bases at J, leaving 10 bases unmatched. Germline lookup yields CDR1 SGHTA and CDR2 FQGNSA. The CDR3 covers 18 residues. The CDR3 sequence is CASSLESSGSASTDTQYF. DNA for the CDR3: TGTGCCAGCAGCTTAGAAAGTAGCGGGTCTGCAAGCACAGATACGCAGTATTTT.

The V and J genes are TRBV18 and TRBJ1-4, with D uncertain. V lost 2 bases, J lost 8 bases, and 21 bases lay in between. Germline V gene lookup returns CDR1 KGHSH and CDR2 LQKENI. The length of the CDR3 is 17 residues. The CDR3, as DNA: TGTGCCAGCTCACCATCGGTTCTCGGGTGGGGAGAAGAAAAACTGTTTTTT. Its translation: CASSPSVLGWGEEKLFF.

This chain uses TRBV30 with TRBJ2-1, with TRBD1 matching 8 bases. The ends lost 3 bases at V and 6 bases at J; junction bases unmatched: 10. Germline V lookup: CDR1 GTSNPN, CDR2 SVGIG (reference sequence). The CDR3 is 15 amino acids. In nucleotides, the CDR3 is TGTGCCTGGAGGCAGGGGGCGCGGAGATTCAATGAGCAGTTCTTC. It translates to CAWRQGARRFNEQFF.

The chain recombines TRBV28 with TRBJ1-2, with 7 bases fitting TRBD1. Germline V CDR1 and CDR2: MDHEN, SYDVKM. The trim removed 6 bases at V and 4 bases at J, leaving 11 bases unmatched. This CDR3 region has 15 residues. The DNA of the CDR3 is TGTGCCAGCAGCCCAAACCGGGACAGACGCTATGGCTACACCTTC. Translating gives CASSPNRDRRYGYTF.

The chain has TRBV7-8 and TRBJ2-3; 9 bases are shared with TRBD2. The junction had 4 bases not matched to a gene; V was cut back by 0 bases and J by 3 bases. The CDR3 has 16 amino acids. Looked up from germline, CDR1 is SGHVS and CDR2 is FQNEAQ. The CDR3 here is CASSLAPSGITDTQYF. CDR3 nucleotide sequence: TGTGCCAGCAGCTTAGCGCCTAGCGGGATAACAGATACGCAGTATTTT.

V usage is TRBV9 and J usage is TRBJ1-1; D is unresolved. CDR1 and CDR2 (germline): SGDLS, YYNGEE. V lost 8 bases to trimming and J lost 0 bases, with 11 bases between them. This CDR3 comprises 13 residues. CDR3 in DNA: TGTGCCAGTAATCGGGGAGTGAACACTGAAGCTTTCTTT. This translates into CASNRGVNTEAFF.

A single count supports this clone. The chain joins TRBV18 to TRBJ1-1; TRBD1 might be the D (5 bases). CDR1 is KGHSH, CDR2 LQKENI, per germline. Trimming cost V 6 bases and J 4 bases, with 18 bases left between them. The CDR3 is made up of 15 amino acids. The DNA of the CDR3 is TGTGCCAGCTCCCCAACGATAACAGGAATCACTGAAGCTTTCTTT. Translation: CASSPTITGITEAFF.

The table lists this clone with a few counts. The chain combines TRBV5-1 with TRBJ2-5; 7 positions agree with TRBD2. Germline V gives CDR1 SGHRS, CDR2 YFSETQ. With 0 bases clipped from V and 4 bases from J, the junction kept 12 bases outside the gene matches. This CDR3 is built from 17 residues. The CDR3 DNA follows: TGCGCCAGCAGCTTGGGAAGTGGCGGGAGTGGAGTAGAGACCCAGTACTTC. Its protein product is CASSLGSGGSGVETQYF.

The chain has TRBV9 and TRBJ1-2; D might be TRBD1 (5 bases). CDR1 is SGDLS and CDR2 is YYNGEE in the germline V gene. Between the trimmed V and J ends, which lost 4 bases and 8 bases, there was a span of 15 bases. This CDR3 comprises 13 residues. The chain's CDR3 is CASSLTGLWGYTF. In nucleotides, the CDR3 is TGTGCCAGCAGCCTTACAGGATTGTGGGGCTACACCTTC.

The rearrangement links TRBV24-1 to TRBJ2-2, with 10 bases that match TRBD1. The CDR3 extends over 17 amino acids. Germline V CDR1 and CDR2: KGHDR, SFDVKD. The junction had 8 bases not matched to a gene; V was cut back by 5 bases and J by 3 bases. CDR3 in DNA: TGTGCCACCAGTGGAAGCGACAGGGGGCGCGACACCGGGGAGCTGTTTTTT. Translation gives CATSGSDRGRDTGELFF.

This clone was observed a single time. V gene TRBV5-1 combines with J gene TRBJ1-2; no reliable D call. V was pared by 3 bases and J by 7 bases, with 13 bases between. The germline gives CDR1 SGHRS, CDR2 YFSETQ. The CDR3 consists of 13 residues. The CDR3 loop is CASSSGGIGGYTF. The CDR3, as DNA: TGCGCCAGCAGCTCGGGAGGGATCGGTGGCTACACCTTC.

This clone was recorded only once. The genes are TRBV28 and TRBJ2-5, with TRBD1 matching over 8 bases. Germline V gene sequence: CDR1 MDHEN, CDR2 SYDVKM. The V and J ends lost 4 bases and 4 bases, in that order; junction bases with no gene match: 11. The CDR3 totals 16 residues. The CDR3 bases are TGTGCCAGCAGTTCATATGACAGGGGAAGAGGAGAGACCCAGTACTTC. Its translation: CASSSYDRGRGETQYF.

The V gene is TRBV5-1, the J gene TRBJ1-2; no reliable D call. The ends were cut back, 4 bases at V and 5 bases at J, with 9 bases in the middle. The CDR3 loop spans 12 amino acids. Germline V gives CDR1 SGHRS, CDR2 YFSETQ. CDR3 DNA: TGCGCCAGCAGCGACTCTGCGTATGGCTACACCTTC. This sequence encodes CASSDSAYGYTF.

The rearrangement joins TRBV24-1 to TRBJ2-1, with 9 bases matching TRBD2. The J segment lost 7 bases and the V segment lost 4 bases, leaving 16 bases of the junction unmatched. This CDR3 comprises 18 residues. Germline lookup yields CDR1 KGHDR and CDR2 SFDVKD. CDR3 DNA: TGTGCCACCAGTGACCAGAAAACCGGGACTAGCAGCTTGAATGAGCAGTTCTTC. It specifies CATSDQKTGTSSLNEQFF.

The V and J genes are TRBV5-4 and TRBJ2-1; 12 positions match TRBD2. Germline V gene sequence: CDR1 SGHNT, CDR2 YYREEE (reference sequence). The length of the CDR3 is 15 residues. V dropped 4 bases and J dropped 9; count of bases not matched to a gene: 8. The CDR3 reads CASSVPSGRAVEQFF. Here the CDR3 DNA reads TGTGCCAGCAGCGTTCCTAGCGGGAGGGCCGTTGAGCAGTTCTTC.